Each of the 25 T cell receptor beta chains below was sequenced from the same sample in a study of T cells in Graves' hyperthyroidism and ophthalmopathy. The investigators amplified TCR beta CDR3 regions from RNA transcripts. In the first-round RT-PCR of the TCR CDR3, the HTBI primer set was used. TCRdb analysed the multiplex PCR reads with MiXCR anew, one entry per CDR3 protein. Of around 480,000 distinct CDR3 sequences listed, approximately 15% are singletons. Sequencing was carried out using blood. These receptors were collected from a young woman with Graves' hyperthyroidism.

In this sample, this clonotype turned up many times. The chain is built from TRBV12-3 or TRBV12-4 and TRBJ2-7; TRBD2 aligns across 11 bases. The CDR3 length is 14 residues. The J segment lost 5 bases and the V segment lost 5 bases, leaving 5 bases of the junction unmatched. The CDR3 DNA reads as TGTGCCAGCAGTCTTAGCGGGAGGGCCGACGAGCAGTACTTC. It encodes CASSLSGRADEQYF.

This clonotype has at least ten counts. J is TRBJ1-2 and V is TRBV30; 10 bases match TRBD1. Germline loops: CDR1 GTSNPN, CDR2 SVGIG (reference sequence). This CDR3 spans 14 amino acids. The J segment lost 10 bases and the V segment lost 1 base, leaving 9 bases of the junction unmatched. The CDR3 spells CAWSASYGTGVYTF. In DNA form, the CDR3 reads TGTGCCTGGAGTGCTTCATATGGGACAGGGGTCTACACCTTC.

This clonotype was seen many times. The CDR3 spells CASSPGGTGDYNEQFF. For the CDR3, the DNA is TGTGCCAGCAGTCCCGGGGGGACAGGAGACTACAATGAGCAGTTCTTC. This sequence joins TRBV11-2 and TRBJ2-1; D possibly corresponds to TRBD1 (8 bases). The V and J ends lost 6 bases and 3 bases respectively, with 18 bases between them. The CDR3 loop spans 16 amino acids. Germline CDR1 reads SGHAT; CDR2 reads FQNNGV.

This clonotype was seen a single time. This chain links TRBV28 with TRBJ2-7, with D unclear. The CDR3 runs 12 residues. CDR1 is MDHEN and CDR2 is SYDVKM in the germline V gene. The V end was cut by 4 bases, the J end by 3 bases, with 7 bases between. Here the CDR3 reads CASSSGVYEQYF. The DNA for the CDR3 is TGTGCCAGCAGTTCTGGAGTCTACGAGCAGTACTTC.

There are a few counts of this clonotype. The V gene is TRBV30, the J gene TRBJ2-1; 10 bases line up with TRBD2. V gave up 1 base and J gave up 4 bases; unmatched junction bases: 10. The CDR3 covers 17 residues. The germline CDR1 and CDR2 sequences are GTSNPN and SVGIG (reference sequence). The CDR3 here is CAWSAPDPSGGYNEQFF. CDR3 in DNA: TGTGCCTGGAGTGCGCCCGACCCTAGCGGGGGATACAATGAGCAGTTCTTC.

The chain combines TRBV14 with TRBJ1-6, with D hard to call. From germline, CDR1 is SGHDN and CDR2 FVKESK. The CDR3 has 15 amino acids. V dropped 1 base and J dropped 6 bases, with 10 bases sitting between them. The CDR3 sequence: CASSQVGRINSPLHF. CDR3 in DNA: TGTGCCAGCAGCCAAGTAGGGCGGATTAATTCACCCCTCCACTTT. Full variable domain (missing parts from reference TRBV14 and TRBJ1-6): EAGVTQFPSHSVIEKGQTVTLRCDPISGHDNLYWYRRVMGKEIKFLLHFVKESKQDESGMPNNRFLAERTGGTYSTLKVQPAELEDSGVYFCASSQVGRINSPLHFGNGTRLTVT.

CDR3 DNA: TGCGCCAGCAGCTCGGGGACAGCCCAAGGGGCAATCGGGGAGCTGTTTTTT. It yields the protein CASSSGTAQGAIGELFF. The chain combines TRBV5-1 with TRBJ2-2; 7 nucleotides agree with TRBD1. With 3 bases clipped from V and 7 bases from J, the junction kept 15 bases outside the gene matches. CDR1 SGHRS and CDR2 YFSETQ come from the germline V gene. This CDR3 is built from 17 residues.

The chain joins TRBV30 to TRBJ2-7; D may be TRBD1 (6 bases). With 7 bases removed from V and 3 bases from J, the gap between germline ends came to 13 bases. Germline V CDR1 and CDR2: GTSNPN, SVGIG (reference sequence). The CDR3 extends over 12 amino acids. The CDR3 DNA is TGTGCCTCGAACAGGGCTAACTACGAGCAGTACTTC. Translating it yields CASNRANYEQYF.

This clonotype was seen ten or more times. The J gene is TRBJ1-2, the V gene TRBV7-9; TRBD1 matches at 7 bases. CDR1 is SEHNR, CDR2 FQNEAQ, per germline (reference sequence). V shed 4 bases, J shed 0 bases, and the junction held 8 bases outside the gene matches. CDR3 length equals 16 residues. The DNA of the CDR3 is TGTGCCAGCAGCTCAACAGGGGTGCGAGCTAACTATGGCTACACCTTC. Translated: CASSSTGVRANYGYTF.

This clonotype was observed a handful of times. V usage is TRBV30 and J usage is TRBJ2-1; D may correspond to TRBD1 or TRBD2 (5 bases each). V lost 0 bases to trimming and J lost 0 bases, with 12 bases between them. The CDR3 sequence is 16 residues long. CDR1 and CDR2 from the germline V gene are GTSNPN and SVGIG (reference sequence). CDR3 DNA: TGTGCCTGGAGTGTATGGGGGACGGGCTCCTACAATGAGCAGTTCTTC. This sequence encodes CAWSVWGTGSYNEQFF.

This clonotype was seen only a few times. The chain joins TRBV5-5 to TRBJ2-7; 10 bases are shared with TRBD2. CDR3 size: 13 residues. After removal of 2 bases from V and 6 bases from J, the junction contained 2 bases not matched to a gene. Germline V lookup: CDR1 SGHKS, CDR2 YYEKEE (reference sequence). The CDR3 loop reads CASSFSGRREQYV. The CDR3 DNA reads TGTGCCAGCAGCTTTAGCGGGAGGCGCGAGCAGTACGTC.

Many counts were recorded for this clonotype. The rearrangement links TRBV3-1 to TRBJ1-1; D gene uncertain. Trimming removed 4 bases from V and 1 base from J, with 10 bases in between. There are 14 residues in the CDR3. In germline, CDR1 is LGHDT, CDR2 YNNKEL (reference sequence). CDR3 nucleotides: TGTGCCAGCAGCCTCACGGACGGGAACACTGAAGCTTTCTTT. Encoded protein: CASSLTDGNTEAFF.

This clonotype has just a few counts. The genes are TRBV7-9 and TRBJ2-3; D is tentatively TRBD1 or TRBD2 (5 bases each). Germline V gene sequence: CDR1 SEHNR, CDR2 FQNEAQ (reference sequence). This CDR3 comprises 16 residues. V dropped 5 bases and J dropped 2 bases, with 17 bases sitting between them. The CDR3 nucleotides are TGTGCCAGCAGCCTATCATCTGGGGGAACCACAGATACGCAGTATTTT. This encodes CASSLSSGGTTDTQYF.

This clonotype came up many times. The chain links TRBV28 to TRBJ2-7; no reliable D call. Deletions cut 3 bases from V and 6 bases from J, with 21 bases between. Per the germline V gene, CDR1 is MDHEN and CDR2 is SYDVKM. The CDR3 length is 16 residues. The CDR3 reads CASSLGTGILSFEQYF. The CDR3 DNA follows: TGTGCCAGCAGTTTGGGTACCGGTATTTTATCGTTCGAGCAGTACTTC.

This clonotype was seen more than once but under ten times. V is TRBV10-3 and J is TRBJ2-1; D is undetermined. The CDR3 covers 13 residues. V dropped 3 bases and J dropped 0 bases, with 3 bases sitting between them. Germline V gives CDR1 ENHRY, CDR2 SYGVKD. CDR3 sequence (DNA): TGTGCCATCAGTGAAACCTCCTACAATGAGCAGTTCTTC. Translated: CAISETSYNEQFF.

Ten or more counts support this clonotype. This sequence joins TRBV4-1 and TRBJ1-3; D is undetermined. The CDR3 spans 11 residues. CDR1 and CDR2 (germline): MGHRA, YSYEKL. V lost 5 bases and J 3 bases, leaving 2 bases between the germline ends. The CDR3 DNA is TGCGCCAGCAGCGATGGAAACACCATATATTTT. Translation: CASSDGNTIYF.

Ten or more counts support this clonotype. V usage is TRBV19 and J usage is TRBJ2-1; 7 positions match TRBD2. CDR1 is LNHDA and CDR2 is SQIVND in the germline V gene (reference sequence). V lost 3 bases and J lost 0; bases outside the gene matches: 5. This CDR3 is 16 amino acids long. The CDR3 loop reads CASSMGSGGSYNEQFF. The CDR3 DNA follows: TGTGCCAGTAGTATGGGGTCGGGAGGCTCCTACAATGAGCAGTTCTTC. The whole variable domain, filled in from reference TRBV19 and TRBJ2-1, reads DGGITQSPKYLFRKEGQNVTLSCEQNLNHDAMYWYRQDPGQGLRLIYYSQIVNDFQKGDIAEGYSVSREKKESFPLTVTSAQKNPTAFYLCASSMGSGGSYNEQFFGPGTRLTVL.

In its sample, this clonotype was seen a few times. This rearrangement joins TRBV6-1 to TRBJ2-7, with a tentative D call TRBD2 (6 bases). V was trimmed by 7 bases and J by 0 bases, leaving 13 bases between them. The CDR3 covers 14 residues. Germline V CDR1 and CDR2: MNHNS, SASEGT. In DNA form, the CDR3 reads TGTGCCAGCATTGCGAGCGGGCGCTCCTACGAGCAGTACTTC. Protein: CASIASGRSYEQYF.

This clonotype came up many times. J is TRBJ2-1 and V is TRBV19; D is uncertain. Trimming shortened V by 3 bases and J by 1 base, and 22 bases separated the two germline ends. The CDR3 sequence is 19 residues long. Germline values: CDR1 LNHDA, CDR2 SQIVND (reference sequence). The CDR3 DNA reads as TGTGCCAGTAGTATGTCAACTTTTCAGGCCAGTAGGTCCTACAATGAGCAGTTCTTC. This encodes CASSMSTFQASRSYNEQFF.

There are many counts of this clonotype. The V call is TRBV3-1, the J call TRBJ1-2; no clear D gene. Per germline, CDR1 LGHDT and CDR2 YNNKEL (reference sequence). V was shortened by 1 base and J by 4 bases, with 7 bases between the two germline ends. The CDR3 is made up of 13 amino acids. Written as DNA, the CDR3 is TGTGCCAGCAGCCAAGTAGGTGGCTATGGCTACACCTTC. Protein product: CASSQVGGYGYTF.

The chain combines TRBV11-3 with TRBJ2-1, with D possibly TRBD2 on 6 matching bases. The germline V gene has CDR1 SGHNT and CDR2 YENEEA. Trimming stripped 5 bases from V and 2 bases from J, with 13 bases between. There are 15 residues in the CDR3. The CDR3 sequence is CASSLRGETYNEQFF. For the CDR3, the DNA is TGTGCCAGCAGCCTCCGCGGGGAGACCTACAATGAGCAGTTCTTC.

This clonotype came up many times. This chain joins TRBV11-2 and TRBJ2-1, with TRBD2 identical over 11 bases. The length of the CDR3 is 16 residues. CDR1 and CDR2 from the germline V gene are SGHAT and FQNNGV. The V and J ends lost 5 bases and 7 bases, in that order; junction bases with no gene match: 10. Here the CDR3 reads CASSPSLAGGLNEQFF. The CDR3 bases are TGTGCCAGCAGCCCTTCCCTAGCGGGAGGTTTAAATGAGCAGTTCTTC.

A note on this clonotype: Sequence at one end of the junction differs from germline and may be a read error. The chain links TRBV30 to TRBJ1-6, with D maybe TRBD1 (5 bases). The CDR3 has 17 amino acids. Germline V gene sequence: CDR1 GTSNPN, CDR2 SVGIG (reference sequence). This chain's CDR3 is CAWSVLGGISYNSPLHF. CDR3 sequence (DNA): TGTGCCTGGAGTGTACTGGGGGGGATCTCCTATAATTCGCCCCTCCACTTT.

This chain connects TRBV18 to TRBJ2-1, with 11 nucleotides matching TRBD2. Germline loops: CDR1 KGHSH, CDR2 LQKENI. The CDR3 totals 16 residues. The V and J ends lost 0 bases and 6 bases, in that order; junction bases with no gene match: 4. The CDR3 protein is CASSPPNLAGGNEQFF. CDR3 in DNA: TGTGCCAGCTCACCACCGAACCTAGCGGGAGGCAATGAGCAGTTCTTC.

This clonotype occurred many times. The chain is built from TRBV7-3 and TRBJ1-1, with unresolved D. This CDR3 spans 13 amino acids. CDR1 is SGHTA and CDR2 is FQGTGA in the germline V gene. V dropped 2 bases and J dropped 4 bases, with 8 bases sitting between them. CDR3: CASSLAWGTEAFF. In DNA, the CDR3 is TGTGCCAGCAGCTTAGCGTGGGGCACTGAAGCTTTCTTT.